What follows are 14 T cell receptor beta chains derived from one specimen sequenced in a study of cytomegalovirus exposure and HLA in healthy donors. In the PCR, 60 Vbeta and 13 Jbeta primers were used. Clones were sequenced by immunoSEQ multiplex PCR, and TCRdb holds only the in-frame ones, with some missing. The data contain around 60,000 clones, around 84% of them singletons. Specimen: PBMCs. The receptors here all came from a male donor in good health and CMV-seronegative.

The V and J genes are TRBV7-8 and TRBJ2-3; 7 bases match TRBD2. The germline V gene encodes CDR1 SGHVS and CDR2 FQNEAQ. The CDR3 is 15 residues long. J gave up 2 bases and V 0 bases, and 2 bases lay outside the gene matches. CDR3 sequence reads: CASSLAGDYTDTQYF. CDR3 nucleotides: TGTGCCAGCAGCTTAGCTGGGGACTACACAGATACGCAGTATTTT.

The chain uses TRBV18 and TRBJ1-1, with D unresolved. Germline-derived CDR1 and CDR2 are KGHSH and LQKENI. Trimming stripped 1 base from V and 0 bases from J, with 12 bases between. This CDR3 is built from 16 residues. CDR3 coding DNA: TGTGCCAGCTCACCACTTCGGGAACACATGAACACTGAAGCTTTCTTT. Residues: CASSPLREHMNTEAFF.

This clone showed up just a few times. The chain joins TRBV2 to TRBJ2-2; 10 positions agree with TRBD2. The CDR3 spans 16 residues. V lost 8 bases and J lost 4; bases outside the gene matches: 10. Germline CDR1 reads SNHLY; CDR2 reads FYNNEI. The CDR3: CASVKERGGRTGELFF. In DNA, the CDR3 is TGTGCCAGCGTAAAGGAGCGGGGGGGCCGCACCGGGGAGCTGTTTTTT.

The rearrangement links TRBV7-9 to TRBJ1-2, with D possibly being TRBD1 (5 bases). The length of the CDR3 is 13 residues. CDR1 SEHNR and CDR2 FQNEAQ come from the germline V gene (reference sequence). The V and J ends lost 5 bases and 3 bases respectively, with 10 bases between them. In nucleotides, the CDR3 is TGTGCCAGCAGCAAAGACAGTTACTATGGCTACACCTTC. Translated, it gives CASSKDSYYGYTF. Drawing the rest from reference TRBV7-9 and TRBJ1-2, the complete variable domain is DTGVSQNPRHKITKRGQNVTFRCDPISEHNRLYWYRQTLGQGPEFLTYFQNEAQLEKSRLLSDRFSAERPKGSFSTLEIQRTEQGDSAMYLCASSKDSYYGYTFGSGTRLTVV.

The chain uses TRBV7-2 and TRBJ2-3, with 9 nucleotides matching TRBD1. The germline V gene has CDR1 SGHTA and CDR2 FQGNSA. The CDR3 covers 14 residues. With V trimmed by 5 bases and J by 5 bases, 5 bases remained unmatched. The CDR3 is CASSEYRGQDTQYF. CDR3 DNA sequence: TGTGCCAGCAGCGAGTACAGGGGGCAAGATACGCAGTATTTT.

The table lists this clone with a count of one. The chain uses TRBV6-1 and TRBJ1-2; D gene ambiguous. The V end was cut by 0 bases, the J end by 0 bases, with 11 bases between. In germline, CDR1 is MNHNS, CDR2 SASEGT. CDR3 size: 16 residues. The CDR3 nucleotides are TGTGCCAGCAGTGAAGCGCGCGTCAGGACTAACTATGGCTACACCTTC. Amino acids: CASSEARVRTNYGYTF.

This clone was seen a single time. CDR3 in DNA: TGTGCCAGCAGTCGCATGGGACAGGGCTCCTACGAGCAGTACTTC. It translates to CASSRMGQGSYEQYF. The J gene is TRBJ2-7, the V gene TRBV6-5; 9 bases are a match to TRBD1. Germline V gives CDR1 MNHEY, CDR2 SVGAGI. The CDR3 is 15 amino acids. Losses at the gene ends were 5 bases for V and 0 bases for J; bases not matched to a gene: 5.

The CDR3 nucleotides read TGTGCCAGTAGTATAGAACCAGGGTTTGCTATAGCCAAAAACATTCAGTACTTC. Residues: CASSIEPGFAIAKNIQYF. This chain connects TRBV19 to TRBJ2-4; D may be TRBD1 (5 bases). The ends were cut back, 0 bases at V and 0 bases at J, with 15 bases in the middle. The germline CDR1 and CDR2 sequences are LNHDA and SQIVND (reference sequence). CDR3 size: 18 residues. Combining the CDR3 with reference TRBV19 and TRBJ2-4 gives the whole variable domain DGGITQSPKYLFRKEGQNVTLSCEQNLNHDAMYWYRQDPGQGLRLIYYSQIVNDFQKGDIAEGYSVSREKKESFPLTVTSAQKNPTAFYLCASSIEPGFAIAKNIQYFGAGTRLSVL.

The V and J genes are TRBV7-2 and TRBJ2-5; 7 nucleotides match TRBD2. V shed 5 bases, J shed 1 base, and the junction held 4 bases outside the gene matches. Germline V gene sequence: CDR1 SGHTA, CDR2 FQGNSA. This CDR3 is 14 amino acids long. The CDR3 nucleotides are TGTGCCAGCAGCCAGACTAGCACCCAAGAGACCCAGTACTTC. It encodes CASSQTSTQETQYF.

The gene calls are TRBV1 and TRBJ2-1; the D segment call TRBD2 is taken from the table without a DNA check. TRBV1 counts as a pseudogene. The CDR3 has 15 amino acids. CDR3 bases: TGCACCAGCAGCCTACTAGCGGGGGGCCGGGATGAGCAGTTCTTC. This codes for CTSSLLAGGRDEQFF.

The rearrangement joins TRBV9 to TRBJ1-2; 8 bases align to TRBD1. Germline assignment: CDR1 SGDLS and CDR2 YYNGEE. Trimming cost V 4 bases and J 2 bases; bases outside gene matches: 4. The CDR3 consists of 14 residues. The CDR3 protein is CASSPQGANYGYTF. The CDR3 coding sequence is TGTGCCAGCAGCCCCCAGGGGGCGAACTATGGCTACACCTTC.

This clone was detected a few times. This chain joins TRBV9 and TRBJ2-3; D may be TRBD1 (5 bases). Trimming removed 4 bases at V and 3 bases at J, with 12 bases between. Per the germline V gene, CDR1 is SGDLS and CDR2 is YYNGEE. This CDR3 is 14 amino acids long. The CDR3 bases are TGTGCCAGCAGCTCACAGGTTTCGACAGATACGCAGTATTTT. Amino acids: CASSSQVSTDTQYF.

This sequence joins TRBV4-1 and TRBJ1-2; 7 nucleotides line up with TRBD1. Germline CDR1 is MGHRA and CDR2 is YSYEKL. The CDR3 length is 14 residues. V lost 0 bases, J lost 8 bases, and 6 bases stayed unmatched. The DNA for the CDR3 is TGCGCCAGCAGCCAAGATGGCGTAGGGGGCGGCTACACCTTC. This codes for CASSQDGVGGGYTF.

The rearrangement uses TRBV7-6 and TRBJ2-1, with D possibly TRBD2 on 5 matching bases. This CDR3 has 14 residues. In germline, CDR1 is SGHVS, CDR2 FNYEAQ. Trimming took off 1 base at V and 3 bases at J, with 7 bases between the two ends. CDR3 amino acids: CASSLGAGYNEQFF. The CDR3 DNA is TGTGCCAGCAGCTTAGGCGCGGGCTACAATGAGCAGTTCTTC. The whole variable domain, filled in from reference TRBV7-6 and TRBJ2-1, reads GAGVSQSPRYKVTKRGQDVALRCDPISGHVSLYWYRQALGQGPEFLTYFNYEAQQDKSGLPNDRFSAERPEGSISTLTIQRTEQRDSAMYRCASSLGAGYNEQFFGPGTRLTVL.